Below are 17 T cell receptor beta chains sequenced from a single sample in a study of regulatory dendritic cells for organ transplantation. Sequencing used immunoSEQ multiplex PCR; TCRdb keeps in-frame clones, though not all of them. The sample consists of almost 30,000 clones, about 79% of them appearing once. The sequenced material came from memory CD4+ T cells from blood. Described subset: CD45RO+ memory T cells. The receptors come from a human donor in good health.

The V gene is TRBV7-9, the J gene TRBJ1-1, with 9 bases that match TRBD1. The CDR3 length is 14 residues. Germline loops: CDR1 SEHNR, CDR2 FQNEAQ (reference sequence). V dropped 1 base and J dropped 9; count of bases not matched to a gene: 6. The CDR3 is CASSLGGGTGKAFF. In DNA form, the CDR3 reads TGTGCCAGCAGCTTAGGAGGGGGGACAGGGAAAGCTTTCTTT.

The genes are TRBV2 and TRBJ2-1, with 8 bases lining up with TRBD2. With 4 bases clipped from V and 3 bases from J, the junction kept 11 bases outside the gene matches. This CDR3 has 17 amino acids. Germline CDR1 SNHLY, CDR2 FYNNEI. Written as DNA, the CDR3 is TGTGCCAGCAGTGCGGAGAGCGGGGGAACTCTCTACAATGAGCAGTTCTTC. Translation: CASSAESGGTLYNEQFF.

Here the CDR3 reads CASSDPGGSRPLEQYF. In DNA form, the CDR3 reads TGCGCCAGCAGTGACCCAGGGGGGAGTCGGCCACTCGAGCAGTACTTC. The chain employs TRBV10-1 and TRBJ2-7, with D maybe TRBD1 (7 bases). V was cut by 3 bases and J by 6 bases, with 21 bases left in between. The CDR3 totals 16 residues. Germline V gene sequence: CDR1 WNHNN, CDR2 SYGVQD (reference sequence).

The V and J genes are TRBV5-8 and TRBJ1-4, with 12 bases identical to TRBD1. Unmatched junction bases numbered 3, after V lost 4 bases and J lost 8 bases. Germline V CDR1 and CDR2: SGHTS, YDEGEE. The CDR3 spans 14 residues. The CDR3 loop is CASSTGTGGEKLFF. The CDR3 coding sequence is TGTGCCAGCAGCACCGGGACAGGGGGCGAAAAACTGTTTTTT. Looking up the rest from reference TRBV5-8 and TRBJ1-4 gives the full variable domain: EAGVTQSPTHLIKTRGQQATLRCSPISGHTSVYWYQQALGLGLQFLLWYDEGEERNRGNFPPRFSGRQFPNYSSELNVNALELEDSALYLCASSTGTGGEKLFFGSGTQLSVL.

The CDR3 reads CASSQGAETSYEQYF. The CDR3 bases are TGTGCCAGCAGCCAAGGGGCAGAGACTTCCTACGAGCAGTACTTC. The rearrangement joins TRBV4-2 to TRBJ2-7; D call uncertain. This CDR3 contains 15 residues. V was cut by 1 base and J by 1 base, with 11 bases left in between. Germline V gene data show CDR1 as LGHNA and CDR2 as YNFKEQ.

The chain uses TRBV7-2 and TRBJ1-5; D unclear. This CDR3 contains 15 residues. V dropped 0 bases and J dropped 1 base, with 7 bases sitting between them. Per germline, CDR1 SGHTA and CDR2 FQGNSA. Here the CDR3 reads CASSLAGVSNQPQHF. The CDR3 region has the DNA TGTGCCAGCAGCTTAGCCGGGGTGAGCAATCAGCCCCAGCATTTT. Filled out from reference TRBV7-2 and TRBJ1-5, the complete variable domain reads GAGVSQSPSNKVTEKGKDVELRCDPISGHTALYWYRQSLGQGLEFLIYFQGNSAPDKSGLPSDRFSAERTGGSVSTLTIQRTQQEDSAVYLCASSLAGVSNQPQHFGDGTRLSIL.

The rearrangement joins TRBV4-2 to TRBJ2-3, with 12 positions matching TRBD2. J was trimmed by 5 bases and V by 1 base; bases with no gene match: 7. Germline-derived CDR1 and CDR2 are LGHNA and YNFKEQ. This CDR3 region has 17 residues. The CDR3 here is CASSQALAGGPGDTQYF. CDR3 nucleotides: TGTGCCAGCAGCCAAGCCCTAGCGGGGGGGCCGGGAGATACGCAGTATTTT.

The chain employs TRBV7-9 and TRBJ2-3; D is possibly TRBD1 (5 bases). Germline CDR1 and CDR2: SEHNR and FQNEAQ (reference sequence). The ends were cut back, 5 bases at V and 2 bases at J, with 14 bases in the middle. The CDR3 is made up of 15 amino acids. This chain's CDR3 is CASSPRQTSTDTQYF. The DNA for the CDR3 is TGTGCCAGCAGCCCAAGACAGACATCCACAGATACGCAGTATTTT.

The rearrangement uses TRBV14 and TRBJ2-1; no clear D gene. Looked up from germline, CDR1 is SGHDN and CDR2 is FVKESK. The length of the CDR3 is 16 residues. V shed 1 base and J shed 8 bases, with 18 bases lying between them. CDR3 DNA: TGTGCCAGCAGCCAAGGTCTCCTGGGCAGTGGCTATGAGCAGTTCTTC. Amino acids: CASSQGLLGSGYEQFF. Together with reference TRBV14 and TRBJ2-1, the CDR3 gives the full variable domain: EAGVTQFPSHSVIEKGQTVTLRCDPISGHDNLYWYRRVMGKEIKFLLHFVKESKQDESGMPNNRFLAERTGGTYSTLKVQPAELEDSGVYFCASSQGLLGSGYEQFFGPGTRLTVL.

The rearrangement joins TRBV7-2 to TRBJ2-1, with 7 bases that match TRBD2. Germline CDR1 and CDR2: SGHTA and FQGNSA. V trimming: 0 bases; J trimming: 9 bases; junction bases outside the gene matches: 14. The CDR3 contains 17 residues. CDR3 residues: CASSLAATRNGRGEQFF. The CDR3 DNA sequence: TGTGCCAGCAGCTTAGCAGCGACTAGAAATGGGAGGGGTGAGCAGTTCTTC.

V and J are TRBV19 and TRBJ2-6; D assignment may be TRBD1 or TRBD2 (5 bases each). Trimming removed 5 bases at V and 4 bases at J, with 12 bases between. The length of the CDR3 is 15 residues. Germline CDR1 LNHDA, CDR2 SQIVND (reference sequence). The CDR3 DNA reads TGTGCCAGTAGTGAGCTCGAGGGGGGGGCCAACGTCCTGACTTTC. Protein product: CASSELEGGANVLTF.

CDR3 residues: CASSIDRVTGELFF. As DNA, the CDR3 is TGTGCCAGTAGTATAGACAGGGTAACCGGGGAGCTGTTTTTT. The rearrangement uses TRBV19 and TRBJ2-2; TRBD1 might be the D (5 bases). Germline V lookup: CDR1 LNHDA, CDR2 SQIVND (reference sequence). This CDR3 is 14 amino acids long. V lost 0 bases to trimming and J lost 5 bases, with 7 bases between them.

V and J are TRBV7-9 and TRBJ2-2; the match to TRBD2 covers 10 bases. This CDR3 spans 16 amino acids. The germline V gene has CDR1 SEHNR and CDR2 FQNEAQ (reference sequence). Trimming cost V 8 bases and J 3 bases; bases outside gene matches: 9. The chain's CDR3 is CASRPSGSGDTGELFF. The CDR3 nucleotides read TGTGCCAGCCGCCCTAGCGGGAGTGGGGACACCGGGGAGCTGTTTTTT.

The count of this clone is one. The chain employs TRBV7-3 and TRBJ2-5; possibly TRBD2 for D (7 bases). Germline-derived CDR1 and CDR2 are SGHTA and FQGTGA. The CDR3 spans 14 residues. The germline V and J ends were trimmed by 5 bases and 3 bases, with 13 bases remaining between them. The CDR3 DNA reads as TGTGCCAGCAGCCCTCGAGGGGGGGAAGAGACCCAGTACTTC. This gives the protein CASSPRGGEETQYF.

This clone was detected only once. This chain uses TRBV30 with TRBJ2-3; D is possibly TRBD1 (7 bases). V was cut by 3 bases and J by 5 bases, with 12 bases left in between. The CDR3 length is 13 residues. The V gene's germline CDR1 is GTSNPN and CDR2 SVGIG (reference sequence). The CDR3 protein is CAWSRQGGDTQYF. CDR3 DNA sequence: TGTGCCTGGAGCCGACAGGGAGGAGATACGCAGTATTTT.

This clone rates as medium-sized. This chain joins TRBV11-2 and TRBJ2-3, with no clear D. V was cut by 3 bases and J by 2 bases, with 15 bases left in between. Germline-derived CDR1 and CDR2 are SGHAT and FQNNGV. The CDR3 totals 16 residues. CDR3 in DNA: TGTGCCAGCAGCTTCGCGCCCGTCCCGGTCACAGATACGCAGTATTTT. It translates to CASSFAPVPVTDTQYF.

V is TRBV9 and J is TRBJ2-7, with TRBD2 matching over 10 bases. Germline V CDR1 and CDR2: SGDLS, YYNGEE. V was clipped by 4 bases and J by 2 bases; unmatched bases: 6. The CDR3 loop spans 15 amino acids. The CDR3 loop reads CASSSQAGGPYEQYF. DNA of the CDR3: TGTGCCAGCAGCTCGCAAGCGGGGGGGCCCTACGAGCAGTACTTC.